Following are 20 T cell receptor beta chains from one sample sequenced in a study of T cells in women clearing cervical HPV infection. Clones were sequenced by immunoSEQ multiplex PCR, and TCRdb holds only the in-frame ones, with some missing. The table counts about 32,000 clones; approximately 7.2% lies in the top ten. The sample comprised blood buffy coat. These receptors all stem from a woman between 18 and 70 years old with a cervical HPV16 infection that either progressed to CIN3+ or cleared (not recorded which).

Comment on this clone: The sequenced fragment ends 3 residues before the CDR3 boundary, so the rest is inferred from the germline J gene. The chain carries TRBV7-2 and TRBJ1-2; unclear D gene. Germline V lookup: CDR1 SGHTA, CDR2 FQGNSA. V lost 1 base and J 7 bases, leaving 13 bases between the germline ends. The CDR3 spans 14 residues. This CDR3 reads CASSLGLPKRGYTF. The CDR3 DNA, read in part, is TGTGCCAGCAGCTTAGGACTCCCTAAACGTGGC.

With regard to this clone: The CDR3 goes on 3 residues after the read ends, and that part is filled in from the germline J gene. The genes are TRBV20-1 and TRBJ2-3; D possibly corresponds to TRBD2 (7 bases). The V gene's germline CDR1 is DFQATT and CDR2 SNEGSKA (reference sequence). The CDR3 runs to 13 residues. CDR3 DNA (partial): TGCAGTGCTAGTTCGGGGGGCAATCAGCCG. As protein: CSASSGGNQP. The full-length CDR3 reads as CSASSGGNQPQYF.

Concerning this clone: The read stops 3 residues short of the end of the CDR3; the missing end is completed from the germline J gene. This chain connects TRBV12-5 to TRBJ2-5; TRBD2 aligns across 8 bases. This CDR3 comprises 15 residues. Germline CDR1 is LGHNT and CDR2 is FRNRAP. With 4 bases clipped from V and 1 base from J, the junction kept 5 bases outside the gene matches. The chain's CDR3 is CASGSGGAVQETQYF. The part of the CDR3 DNA that was read is TGTGCTAGTGGTTCCGGGGGGGCGGTCCAAGAGACC.

Details on this clone: The junction differs from germline at one of its ends, possibly a read error. The CDR3 end lies 3 residues beyond the end of the read and is filled in from the germline J gene. The chain combines TRBV4-2 with TRBJ2-2, with 7 bases matching TRBD1. Germline V gene data show CDR1 as LGHNA and CDR2 as YNFKEQ. CDR3 length equals 14 residues. Partial CDR3 DNA: TGCGCCAGCAGCCAACGACAGGGAACCGGGGAG. Its translation is CASSQRQGTGE. The full CDR3 protein reads CASSQRQGTGELFF.

Remarks on this clone: The read ends 3 residues early relative to the CDR3; the germline J gene fills the gap. The chain couples TRBV12-3 or TRBV12-4 to TRBJ2-7; 9 nucleotides match TRBD1. There are 15 residues in the CDR3. The J segment lost 4 bases and the V segment lost 6 bases, leaving 10 bases of the junction unmatched. The part of the CDR3 DNA that was read is TGTGCCAGCAGCCCCCCTAACAGGGGGCTTTACGAG. This gives the protein CASSPPNRGLYE. The whole CDR3 is CASSPPNRGLYEQYF.

The CDR3 here is CASSPRTGTNTGELFF. The part of the CDR3 DNA that was read is TGCGCCAGCAGTCCTAGGACAGGGACGAACACCGGGGAG. V gene TRBV5-1 combines with J gene TRBJ2-2; 8 positions match TRBD1. The read is 3 residues too short to cover the CDR3 end, so that end is filled in from the germline J gene. V lost 5 bases and J lost 0; bases outside the gene matches: 6. CDR3 length equals 16 residues. Per the germline V gene, CDR1 is SGHRS and CDR2 is YFSETQ.

With respect to this clone: Sequencing ends 3 residues short of the CDR3 end; the germline J gene provides the rest. The chain uses TRBV12-3 or TRBV12-4 and TRBJ1-2; TRBD1 agrees at 9 bases. The V and J ends lost 0 bases and 4 bases, in that order; junction bases with no gene match: 6. The CDR3 covers 16 residues. Here the CDR3 reads CASSLAGDRATYGYTF. CDR3 bases read: TGTGCCAGCAGTTTAGCAGGGGACAGGGCGACCTATGGC.

Worth noting for this clone: The read halts 3 residues ahead of the CDR3 end, with the missing end drawn from the germline J gene. The chain has TRBV12-5 and TRBJ2-1; 8 positions agree with TRBD1. The germline gives CDR1 LGHNT, CDR2 FRNRAP. Trimming took 2 bases from V and 0 from J; bases not matched to a gene: 6. This CDR3 is built from 17 residues. The CDR3 loop is CASGLSSGGASYNEQFF. The sequenced part of the CDR3 DNA is TGTGCTAGTGGTTTGTCTTCAGGGGGCGCCTCCTACAATGAG.

Remarks on this clone: The read terminates 3 residues ahead of where the CDR3 ends, so the germline J gene completes it. This chain links TRBV7-2 with TRBJ1-1, with 10 nucleotides matching TRBD1. Looked up from germline, CDR1 is SGHTA and CDR2 is FQGNSA. Trimming at V came to 5 bases and at J to 2 bases, leaving 5 bases not matched to a gene. The CDR3 extends over 15 amino acids. CDR3 DNA (partial): TGTGCCAGCAGCCCATCGACAGGGGGCAACACTGAA. Translation: CASSPSTGGNTE. The entire CDR3 sequence reads CASSPSTGGNTEAFF.

Notes on this clone: The read ends 3 residues early relative to the CDR3; the germline J gene fills the gap. V and J are TRBV27 and TRBJ2-2; no clear D gene. V lost 3 bases, J lost 6 bases, and 11 bases lay in between. CDR1 and CDR2 from the germline V gene are MNHEY and SMNVEV (reference sequence). The CDR3 has 14 residues. The DNA read from the CDR3 is TGTGCCAGCAGTTTTGACTCTCCCGCCGGGGAG. Its translation is CASSFDSPAGE. The CDR3 in full is CASSFDSPAGELFF.

As concerns this clone: The DNA ends 3 residues before the CDR3 does, and the rest of the CDR3 is filled in from the germline J gene. The chain has TRBV15 and TRBJ2-7, with D tentatively TRBD2 (5 bases). The ends were cut back, 0 bases at V and 5 bases at J, with 14 bases in the middle. Germline CDR1 and CDR2: LNHNV and YYDKDF (reference sequence). This CDR3 spans 15 amino acids. Incomplete CDR3 DNA: TGTGCCACCAGCAGAGAAAGGACTCCTAACGACGAG. It codes for CATSRERTPNDE. In full, the CDR3 reads CATSRERTPNDEQYF.

The CDR3 loop is CASKTAPGTYGYTF. CDR3 DNA, as far as it was read: TGTGCCAGCAAGACAGCCCCCGGAACCTATGGC. The chain combines TRBV2 with TRBJ1-2, with D maybe TRBD1 (5 bases). The read halts 3 residues ahead of the CDR3 end, with the missing end drawn from the germline J gene. Trimming cost V 7 bases and J 4 bases, with 16 bases left between them. The CDR3 is 14 amino acids. CDR1 and CDR2 from the germline V gene are SNHLY and FYNNEI.

Turning to this clone: The read ends 3 residues before the CDR3 terminus; that terminus is restored from the germline J gene. The chain joins TRBV18 to TRBJ2-5; possible D gene TRBD2, 6 bases. V lost 2 bases and J lost 4, with 17 bases in between. The length of the CDR3 is 16 residues. The germline CDR1 and CDR2 sequences are KGHSH and LQKENI. CDR3 residues: CASSPKALADGETQYF. The sequenced part of the CDR3 DNA is TGTGCCAGCTCACCAAAGGCACTAGCCGATGGAGAGACC.

As concerns this clone: The read terminates 3 residues before the CDR3 end, so the remaining end is supplied by the germline J gene. This chain links TRBV5-1 with TRBJ1-2; TRBD1 might be the D (5 bases). The germline V gene has CDR1 SGHRS and CDR2 YFSETQ. The CDR3 length is 15 residues. The ends were cut back, 3 bases at V and 6 bases at J, with 18 bases in the middle. The CDR3 region is CASSSRGGERDGYTF. Partial CDR3 DNA: TGCGCCAGCAGCTCCCGGGGGGGGGAACGAGATGGC.

With regard to this clone: The read terminates 3 residues ahead of where the CDR3 ends, so the germline J gene completes it. This sequence joins TRBV20-1 and TRBJ2-7, with TRBD2 as a possible D gene (6 bases). This CDR3 has 15 amino acids. The germline gives CDR1 DFQATT, CDR2 SNEGSKA (reference sequence). V shed 3 bases and J shed 0 bases, with 15 bases lying between them. CDR3 DNA, as far as it was read: TGCAGTGCTAGCGGGGGTCTACAGAGCTCCTACGAG. Translation: CSASGGLQSSYE. The full CDR3 sequence reads CSASGGLQSSYEQYF.

On this clone itself: The read terminates 3 residues before the CDR3 end, so the remaining end is supplied by the germline J gene. The chain links TRBV2 to TRBJ1-5, with 7 bases that match TRBD1. The CDR3 consists of 15 residues. Per the germline V gene, CDR1 is SNHLY and CDR2 is FYNNEI. The V gene end was trimmed by 3 bases and the J gene end by 6 bases; junction bases not matched to a gene: 8. The CDR3 is CASSERQGRVQPQHF. CDR3 DNA (partial): TGTGCCAGCAGTGAGAGACAGGGTCGCGTTCAGCCC.

A word on this clone: Read coverage stops 3 residues before the CDR3 terminus; the germline J gene supplies the remainder. The same CDR3 can be traced to other DNA sequences in this sample. V and J are TRBV9 and TRBJ2-5, with D possibly being TRBD1 (7 bases). Between the trimmed V and J ends, which lost 3 bases and 5 bases, there was a span of 17 bases. The CDR3 is made up of 15 amino acids. CDR1 SGDLS and CDR2 YYNGEE come from the germline V gene. Incomplete CDR3 DNA: TGTGCCAGCAGCGCCGCCCAGGGGGGTGGGGAGACC. Translation: CASSAAQGGGET. From start to end, the CDR3 is CASSAAQGGGETQYF.

For this clone: The CDR3 extends 3 residues past the end of the read, so its final part is completed from the germline J gene. This rearrangement joins TRBV12-3 or TRBV12-4 to TRBJ1-5; D ambiguous. This CDR3 is 16 amino acids long. Trimming took off 6 bases at V and 2 bases at J, with 17 bases between the two ends. The CDR3 protein is CASSNMMLQGNQPQHF. The DNA read from the CDR3 is TGTGCCAGCAGCAACATGATGCTCCAGGGCAATCAGCCC.

As for this clone: Read data end 3 residues before the CDR3 end; the end is taken from the germline J gene. This CDR3 is also generated by other DNA sequences in the sample. The chain links TRBV5-1 to TRBJ1-3, with D possibly matching TRBD1 (6 bases). Trimming took off 0 bases at V and 2 bases at J, with 6 bases between the two ends. The CDR3 has 14 residues. Germline CDR1 SGHRS, CDR2 YFSETQ. The CDR3 sequence is CASSLDRAGNTIYF. The covered CDR3 bases are TGCGCCAGCAGCTTGGACAGGGCTGGAAACACC. Filled out from reference TRBV5-1 and TRBJ1-3, the complete variable domain reads KAGVTQTPRYLIKTRGQQVTLSCSPISGHRSVSWYQQTPGQGLQFLFEYFSETQRNKGNFPGRFSGRQFSNSRSEMNVSTLELGDSALYLCASSLDRAGNTIYFGEGSWLTVV.

Worth noting for this clone: The read finishes 3 residues shy of the CDR3 end, and the germline J gene is used to complete it. This chain links TRBV11-3 with TRBJ1-1; TRBD1 aligns across 7 bases. Germline CDR1 is SGHNT and CDR2 is YENEEA. The CDR3 runs to 15 residues. V gave up 2 bases and J gave up 5 bases; unmatched junction bases: 8. The CDR3: CASSLLGQRGTEAFF. The sequenced part of the CDR3 DNA is TGTGCCAGCAGCTTACTGGGACAGAGGGGGACTGAA.